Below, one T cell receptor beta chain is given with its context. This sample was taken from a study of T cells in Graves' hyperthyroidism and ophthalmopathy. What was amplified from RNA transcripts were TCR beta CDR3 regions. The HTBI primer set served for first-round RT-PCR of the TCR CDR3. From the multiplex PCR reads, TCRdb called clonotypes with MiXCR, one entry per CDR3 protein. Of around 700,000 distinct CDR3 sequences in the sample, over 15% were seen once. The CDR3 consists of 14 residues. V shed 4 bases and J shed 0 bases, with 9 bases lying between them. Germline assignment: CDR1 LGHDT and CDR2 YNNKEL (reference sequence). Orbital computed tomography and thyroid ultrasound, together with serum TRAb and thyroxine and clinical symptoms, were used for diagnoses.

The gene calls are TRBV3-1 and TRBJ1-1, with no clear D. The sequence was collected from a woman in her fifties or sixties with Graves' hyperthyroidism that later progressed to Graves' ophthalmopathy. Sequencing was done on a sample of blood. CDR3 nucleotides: TGTGCCAGCAGCCGGGTTGGCGTGAACACTGAAGCTTTCTTT. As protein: CASSRVGVNTEAFF.